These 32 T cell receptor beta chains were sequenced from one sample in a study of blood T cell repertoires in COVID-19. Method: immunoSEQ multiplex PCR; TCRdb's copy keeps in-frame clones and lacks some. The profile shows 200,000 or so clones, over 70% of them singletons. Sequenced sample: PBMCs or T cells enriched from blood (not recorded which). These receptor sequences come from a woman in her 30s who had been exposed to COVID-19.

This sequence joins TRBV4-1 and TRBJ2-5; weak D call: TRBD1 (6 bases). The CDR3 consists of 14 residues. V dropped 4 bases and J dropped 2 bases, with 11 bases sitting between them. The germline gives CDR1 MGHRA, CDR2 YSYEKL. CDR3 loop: CASSLQDRQETQYF. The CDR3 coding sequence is TGCGCCAGCAGCCTACAAGACAGGCAAGAGACCCAGTACTTC.

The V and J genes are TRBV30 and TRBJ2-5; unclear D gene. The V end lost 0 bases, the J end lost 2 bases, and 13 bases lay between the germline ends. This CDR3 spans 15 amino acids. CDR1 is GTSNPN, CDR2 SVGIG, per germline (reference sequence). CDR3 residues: CAWSVMLWRQETQYF. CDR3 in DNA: TGTGCCTGGAGTGTGATGTTGTGGAGACAAGAGACCCAGTACTTC.

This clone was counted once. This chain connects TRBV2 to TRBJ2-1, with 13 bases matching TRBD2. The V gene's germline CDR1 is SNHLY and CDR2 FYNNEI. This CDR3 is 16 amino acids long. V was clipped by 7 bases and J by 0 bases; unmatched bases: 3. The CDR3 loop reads CASTRTSGSSYNEQFF. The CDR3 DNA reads TGTGCCAGCACCCGGACTAGCGGGAGCTCCTACAATGAGCAGTTCTTC.

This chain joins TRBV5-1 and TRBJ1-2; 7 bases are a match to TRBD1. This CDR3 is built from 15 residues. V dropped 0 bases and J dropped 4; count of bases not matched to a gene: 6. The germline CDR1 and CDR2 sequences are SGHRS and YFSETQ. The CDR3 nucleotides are TGCGCCAGCAGCTTGGTAGGGACAGCTACCTATGGCTACACCTTC. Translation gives CASSLVGTATYGYTF.

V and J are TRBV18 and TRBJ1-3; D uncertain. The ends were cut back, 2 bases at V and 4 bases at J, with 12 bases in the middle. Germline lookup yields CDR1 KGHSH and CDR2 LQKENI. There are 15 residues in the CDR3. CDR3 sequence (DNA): TGTGCCAGCTCACCAAATTCCAGGCAAGGAAACACCATATATTTT. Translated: CASSPNSRQGNTIYF. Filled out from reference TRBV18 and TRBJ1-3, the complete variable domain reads NAGVMQNPRHLVRRRGQEARLRCSPMKGHSHVYWYRQLPEEGLKFMVYLQKENIIDESGMPKERFSAEFPKEGPSILRIQQVVRGDSAAYFCASSPNSRQGNTIYFGEGSWLTVV.

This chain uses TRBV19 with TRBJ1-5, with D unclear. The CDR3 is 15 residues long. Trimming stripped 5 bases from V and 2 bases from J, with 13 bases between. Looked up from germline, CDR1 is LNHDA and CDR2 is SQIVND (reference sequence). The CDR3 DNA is TGTGCCAGTAGTGAGCGGGTCGTTGGCAATCAGCCCCAGCATTTT. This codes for CASSERVVGNQPQHF.

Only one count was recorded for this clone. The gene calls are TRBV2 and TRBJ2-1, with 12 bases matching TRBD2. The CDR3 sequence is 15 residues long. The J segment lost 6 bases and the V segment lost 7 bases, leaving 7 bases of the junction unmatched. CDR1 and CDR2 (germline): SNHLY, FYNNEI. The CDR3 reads CASTRLAGVSNEQFF. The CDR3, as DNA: TGTGCCAGCACCAGACTAGCGGGAGTAAGCAATGAGCAGTTCTTC. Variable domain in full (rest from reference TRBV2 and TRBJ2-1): EPEVTQTPSHQVTQMGQEVILRCVPISNHLYFYWYRQILGQKVEFLVSFYNNEISEKSEIFDDQFSVERPDGSNFTLKIRSTKLEDSAMYFCASTRLAGVSNEQFFGPGTRLTVL.

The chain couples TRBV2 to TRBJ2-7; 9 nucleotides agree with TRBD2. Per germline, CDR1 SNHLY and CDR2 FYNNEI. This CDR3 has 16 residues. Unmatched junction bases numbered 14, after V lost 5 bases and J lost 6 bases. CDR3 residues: CASSPRGSGRETEQYF. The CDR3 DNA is TGTGCCAGCAGTCCCCGGGGTAGCGGGAGAGAAACCGAGCAGTACTTC. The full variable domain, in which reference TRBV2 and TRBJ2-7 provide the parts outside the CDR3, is EPEVTQTPSHQVTQMGQEVILRCVPISNHLYFYWYRQILGQKVEFLVSFYNNEISEKSEIFDDQFSVERPDGSNFTLKIRSTKLEDSAMYFCASSPRGSGRETEQYFGPGTRLTVT.

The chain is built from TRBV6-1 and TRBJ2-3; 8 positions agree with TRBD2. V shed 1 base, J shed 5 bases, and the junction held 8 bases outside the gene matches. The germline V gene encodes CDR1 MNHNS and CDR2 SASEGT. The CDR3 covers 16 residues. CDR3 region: CASSEVGSGVGDTQYF. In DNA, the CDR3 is TGTGCCAGCAGTGAAGTCGGTAGCGGGGTTGGAGATACGCAGTATTTT.

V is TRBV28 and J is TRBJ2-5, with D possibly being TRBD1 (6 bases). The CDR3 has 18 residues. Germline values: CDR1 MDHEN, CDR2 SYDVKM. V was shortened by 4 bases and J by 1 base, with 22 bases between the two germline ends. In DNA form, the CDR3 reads TGTGCCAGCAGTTCTAATTACCGGGACACCCGAACCCAAGAGACCCAGTACTTC. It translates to CASSSNYRDTRTQETQYF.

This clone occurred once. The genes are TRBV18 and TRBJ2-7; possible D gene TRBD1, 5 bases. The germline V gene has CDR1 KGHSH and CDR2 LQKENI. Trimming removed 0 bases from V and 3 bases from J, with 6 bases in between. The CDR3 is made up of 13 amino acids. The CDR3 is CASSPPTVYEQYF. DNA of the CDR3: TGTGCCAGCTCACCACCGACAGTCTACGAGCAGTACTTC.

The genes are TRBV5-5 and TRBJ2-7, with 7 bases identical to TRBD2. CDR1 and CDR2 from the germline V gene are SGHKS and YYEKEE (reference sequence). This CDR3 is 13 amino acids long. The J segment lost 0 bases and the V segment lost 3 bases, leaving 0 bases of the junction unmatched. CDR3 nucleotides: TGTGCCAGCAGCTGGGGGGGCTCCTACGAGCAGTACTTC. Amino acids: CASSWGGSYEQYF. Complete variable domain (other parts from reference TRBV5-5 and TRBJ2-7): DAGVTQSPTHLIKTRGQQVTLRCSPISGHKSVSWYQQVLGQGPQFIFQYYEKEERGRGNFPDRFSARQFPNYSSELNVNALLLGDSALYLCASSWGGSYEQYFGPGTRLTVT.

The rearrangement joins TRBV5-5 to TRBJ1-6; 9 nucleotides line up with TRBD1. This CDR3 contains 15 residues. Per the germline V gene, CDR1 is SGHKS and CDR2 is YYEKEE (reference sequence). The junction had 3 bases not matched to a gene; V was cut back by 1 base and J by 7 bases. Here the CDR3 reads CASSLTGGANSPLHF. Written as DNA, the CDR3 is TGTGCCAGCAGCTTGACAGGGGGCGCGAATTCACCCCTCCACTTT.

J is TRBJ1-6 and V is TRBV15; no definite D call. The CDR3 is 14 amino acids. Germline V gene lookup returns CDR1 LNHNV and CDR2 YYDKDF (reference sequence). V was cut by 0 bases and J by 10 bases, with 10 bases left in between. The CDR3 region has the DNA TGTGCCACCAGCAGAGATATGGCAGGCTCACCCCTCCACTTT. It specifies CATSRDMAGSPLHF. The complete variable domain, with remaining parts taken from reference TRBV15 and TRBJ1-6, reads DAMVIQNPRYQVTQFGKPVTLSCSQTLNHNVMYWYQQKSSQAPKLLFHYYDKDFNNEADTPDNFQSRRPNTSFCFLDIRSPGLGDTAMYLCATSRDMAGSPLHFGNGTRLTVT.

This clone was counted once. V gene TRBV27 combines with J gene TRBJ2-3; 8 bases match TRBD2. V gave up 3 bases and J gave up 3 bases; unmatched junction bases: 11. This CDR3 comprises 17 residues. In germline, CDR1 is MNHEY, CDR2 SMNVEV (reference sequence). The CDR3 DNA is TGTGCCAGCAGTTTCCTTTCCCAGCGGGAGCCAACAGATACGCAGTATTTT. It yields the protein CASSFLSQREPTDTQYF.

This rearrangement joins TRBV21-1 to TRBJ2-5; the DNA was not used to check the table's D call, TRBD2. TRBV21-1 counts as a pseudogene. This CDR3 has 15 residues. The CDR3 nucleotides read TGTGCCAGCACCCTACTAGCGGGAGGAGGGGAGACCCAGTACTTC. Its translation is CASTLLAGGGETQYF.

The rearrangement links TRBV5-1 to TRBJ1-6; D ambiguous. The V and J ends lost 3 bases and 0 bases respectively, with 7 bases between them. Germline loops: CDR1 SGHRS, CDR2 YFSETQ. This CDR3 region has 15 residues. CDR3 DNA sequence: TGCGCCAGCAGCTCATCCAGCTCCTATAATTCACCCCTCCACTTT. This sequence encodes CASSSSSSYNSPLHF. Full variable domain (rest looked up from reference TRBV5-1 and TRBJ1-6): KAGVTQTPRYLIKTRGQQVTLSCSPISGHRSVSWYQQTPGQGLQFLFEYFSETQRNKGNFPGRFSGRQFSNSRSEMNVSTLELGDSALYLCASSSSSSYNSPLHFGNGTRLTVT.

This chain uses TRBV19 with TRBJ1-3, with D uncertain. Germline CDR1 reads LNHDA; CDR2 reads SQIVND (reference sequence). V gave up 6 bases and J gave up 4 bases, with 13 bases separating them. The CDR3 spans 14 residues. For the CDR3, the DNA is TGTGCCAGTAGCTTGAAAACGAGGGGAAACACCATATATTTT. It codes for CASSLKTRGNTIYF.

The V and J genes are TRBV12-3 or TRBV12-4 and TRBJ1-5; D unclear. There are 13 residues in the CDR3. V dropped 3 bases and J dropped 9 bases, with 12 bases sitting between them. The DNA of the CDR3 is TGTGCCAGCAGTTTGGGCGGGCTCGGGCCCCAGCATTTT. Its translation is CASSLGGLGPQHF.

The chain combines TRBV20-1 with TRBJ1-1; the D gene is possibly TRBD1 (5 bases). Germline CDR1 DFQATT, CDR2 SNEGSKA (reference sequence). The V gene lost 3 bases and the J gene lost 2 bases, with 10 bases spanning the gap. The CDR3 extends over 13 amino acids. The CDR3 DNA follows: TGCAGTGCTAGTTTGACAGCCAACACTGAAGCTTTCTTT. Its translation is CSASLTANTEAFF.

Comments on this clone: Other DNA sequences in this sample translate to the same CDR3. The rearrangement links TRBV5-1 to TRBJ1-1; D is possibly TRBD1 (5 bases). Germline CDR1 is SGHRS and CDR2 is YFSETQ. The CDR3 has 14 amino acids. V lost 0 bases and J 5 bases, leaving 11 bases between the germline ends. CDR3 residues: CASSLGQGGTEAFF. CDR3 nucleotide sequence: TGCGCCAGCAGCTTGGGGCAGGGTGGAACTGAAGCTTTCTTT. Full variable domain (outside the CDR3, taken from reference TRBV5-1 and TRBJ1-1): KAGVTQTPRYLIKTRGQQVTLSCSPISGHRSVSWYQQTPGQGLQFLFEYFSETQRNKGNFPGRFSGRQFSNSRSEMNVSTLELGDSALYLCASSLGQGGTEAFFGQGTRLTVV.

DNA of the CDR3: TGTGCCAGTGTCGGGGTAGGCTGGAAACTGTTTTTT. Its protein product is CASVGVGWKLFF. The chain combines TRBV6-5 with TRBJ1-4; D is undetermined. This CDR3 is 12 amino acids long. Per the germline V gene, CDR1 is MNHEY and CDR2 is SVGAGI. Trimming left V 9 bases short and J 11 bases short, with 16 bases between.

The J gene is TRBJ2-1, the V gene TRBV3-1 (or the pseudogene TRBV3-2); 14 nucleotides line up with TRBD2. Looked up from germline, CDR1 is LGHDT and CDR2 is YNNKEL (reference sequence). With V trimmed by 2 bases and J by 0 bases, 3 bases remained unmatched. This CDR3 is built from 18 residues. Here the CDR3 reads CASSQRLAGGRSYNEQFF. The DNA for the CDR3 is TGTGCCAGCAGCCAAAGACTAGCGGGAGGGCGCTCCTACAATGAGCAGTTCTTC.

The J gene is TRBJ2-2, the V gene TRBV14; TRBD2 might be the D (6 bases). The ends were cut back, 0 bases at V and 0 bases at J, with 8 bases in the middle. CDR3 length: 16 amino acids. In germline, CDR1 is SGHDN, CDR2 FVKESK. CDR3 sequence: CASSQEEGTNTGELFF. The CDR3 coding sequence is TGTGCCAGCAGCCAAGAGGAGGGAACGAACACCGGGGAGCTGTTTTTT.

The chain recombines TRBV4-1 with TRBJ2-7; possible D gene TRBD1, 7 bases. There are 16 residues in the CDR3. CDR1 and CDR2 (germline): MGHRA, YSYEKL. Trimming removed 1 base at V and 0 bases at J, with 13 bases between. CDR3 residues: CASSQGGTAGSYEQYF. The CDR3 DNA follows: TGCGCCAGCAGCCAAGGGGGGACAGCGGGCTCCTACGAGCAGTACTTC.

The CDR3 region has the DNA TGTGCCAGCAGCTTACGGTTAGGGGGGGCAGGACACAATGAGCAGTTCTTC. As protein: CASSLRLGGAGHNEQFF. The chain combines TRBV13 with TRBJ2-1; possible D gene TRBD2, 7 bases. The CDR3 extends over 17 amino acids. CDR1 is PRHDT and CDR2 is FYEKMQ in the germline V gene (reference sequence). V was pared by 2 bases and J by 5 bases, with 19 bases between.

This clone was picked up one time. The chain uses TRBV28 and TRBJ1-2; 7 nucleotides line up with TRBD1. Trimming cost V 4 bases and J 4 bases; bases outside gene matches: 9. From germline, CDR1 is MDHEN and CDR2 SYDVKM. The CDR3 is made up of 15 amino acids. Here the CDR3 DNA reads TGTGCCAGCAGTTCCCACCGGACAGGCCCCTATGGCTACACCTTC. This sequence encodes CASSSHRTGPYGYTF.

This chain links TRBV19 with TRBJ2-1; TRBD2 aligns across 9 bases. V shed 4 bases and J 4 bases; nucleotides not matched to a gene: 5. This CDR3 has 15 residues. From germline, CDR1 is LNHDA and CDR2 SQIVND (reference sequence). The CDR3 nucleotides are TGTGCCAGTAGTACGGGTAGCGGGAGTTACAATGAGCAGTTCTTC. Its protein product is CASSTGSGSYNEQFF.

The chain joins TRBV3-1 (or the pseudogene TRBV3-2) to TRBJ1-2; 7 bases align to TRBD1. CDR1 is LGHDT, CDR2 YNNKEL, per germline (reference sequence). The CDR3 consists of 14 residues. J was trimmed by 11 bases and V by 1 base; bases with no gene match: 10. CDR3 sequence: CASSQVPPQGTYTF. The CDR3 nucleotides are TGTGCCAGCAGCCAAGTCCCGCCACAGGGGACTTACACCTTC.

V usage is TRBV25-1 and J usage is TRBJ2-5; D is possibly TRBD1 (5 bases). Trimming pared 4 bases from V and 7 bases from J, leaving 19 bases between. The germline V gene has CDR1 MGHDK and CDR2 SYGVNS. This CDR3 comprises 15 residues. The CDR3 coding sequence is TGTGCCAGCAGTGGGTTAACAAGGGGAATGTGGACCCAGTACTTC. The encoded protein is CASSGLTRGMWTQYF.

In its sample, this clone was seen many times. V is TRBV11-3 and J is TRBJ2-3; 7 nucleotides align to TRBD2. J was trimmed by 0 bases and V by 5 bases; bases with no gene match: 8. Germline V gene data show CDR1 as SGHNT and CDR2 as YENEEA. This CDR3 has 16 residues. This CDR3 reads CASSPGLADSTDTQYF. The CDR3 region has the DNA TGTGCCAGCAGCCCTGGGCTAGCGGATAGCACAGATACGCAGTATTTT.

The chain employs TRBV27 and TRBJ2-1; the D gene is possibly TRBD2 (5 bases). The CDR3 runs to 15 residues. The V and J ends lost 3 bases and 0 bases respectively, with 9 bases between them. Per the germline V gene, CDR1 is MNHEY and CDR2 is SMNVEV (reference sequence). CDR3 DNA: TGTGCCAGCAGTTTTAGCGCTAGCTCCTACAATGAGCAGTTCTTC. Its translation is CASSFSASSYNEQFF.